These 27 T cell receptor beta chains were sequenced from one sample in a study of T cell responses to AZD1222 COVID-19 vaccine (dated by TCRdb to about 2021). The library relied on the immunoSEQ multiplex PCR assay. TCRdb obtained this table from immuneACCESS and retained in-frame rearrangements with V and J assigned. These tables miss some clones; where compared with another copy, unresolved V genes account for less than half of the shortfall, and the remainder is unexplained. Present in this sample are 120,000 to 150,000 clones, roughly 89% of which were seen just once. Jointly, the top ten make up around 1.7% of the sample. This sample's time point label indicates: about 28 days (+/-7) after the second vaccine dose. This specimen was peripheral blood, taken 28 days after the second AZD1222 dose. These receptors originate from an adult who received the AZD1222 COVID-19 vaccine.

This clone has just a few counts. V is TRBV7-9 and J is TRBJ1-3; D ambiguous. CDR3 length equals 13 residues. Germline V gene sequence: CDR1 SEHNR, CDR2 FQNEAQ (reference sequence). Trimming pared 7 bases from V and 2 bases from J, leaving 9 bases between. The CDR3 reads CASTRGAGNTIYF. CDR3 bases: TGTGCCAGCACCCGGGGTGCTGGAAACACCATATATTTT.

The chain recombines TRBV19 with TRBJ1-5, with D hard to call. CDR3 length: 16 amino acids. Germline-derived CDR1 and CDR2 are LNHDA and SQIVND (reference sequence). Trimming shortened V by 3 bases and J by 0 bases, and 12 bases separated the two germline ends. The DNA for the CDR3 is TGTGCCAGTAGTATCTCGTCGGGAATTAGCAATCAGCCCCAGCATTTT. As protein: CASSISSGISNQPQHF.

The V call is TRBV5-4, the J call TRBJ2-7; D gene uncertain. The V end lost 0 bases, the J end lost 1 base, and 11 bases lay between the germline ends. This CDR3 spans 15 amino acids. Germline V CDR1 and CDR2: SGHNT, YYREEE (reference sequence). The CDR3 DNA reads as TGTGCCAGCAGCTTGGGGGCGGTTAGATCCTACGAGCAGTACTTC. Protein product: CASSLGAVRSYEQYF. Full variable domain (missing parts from reference TRBV5-4 and TRBJ2-7): ETGVTQSPTHLIKTRGQQVTLRCSSQSGHNTVSWYQQALGQGPQFIFQYYREEENGRGNFPPRFSGLQFPNYSSELNVNALELDDSALYLCASSLGAVRSYEQYFGPGTRLTVT.

The chain combines TRBV5-6 with TRBJ2-1; 8 bases line up with TRBD2. The CDR3 sequence is 18 residues long. With V trimmed by 3 bases and J by 0 bases, 11 bases remained unmatched. Germline assignment: CDR1 SGHDT and CDR2 YYEEEE. CDR3 DNA sequence: TGTGCCAGCAGCTCCCTCCCTGTACTAGCGGACTCCTACAATGAGCAGTTCTTC. Protein: CASSSLPVLADSYNEQFF.

The CDR3: CASAPGKGQPQHF. The DNA for the CDR3 is TGTGCCAGCGCCCCGGGAAAGGGGCAGCCCCAGCATTTT. The chain links TRBV27 to TRBJ1-5; perhaps TRBD1 as D (5 bases). CDR1 MNHEY and CDR2 SMNVEV come from the germline V gene (reference sequence). The ends were cut back, 8 bases at V and 7 bases at J, with 15 bases in the middle. This CDR3 has 13 residues.

The chain joins TRBV4-3 to TRBJ2-1, with a weak D call TRBD2 (6 bases). The CDR3 totals 16 residues. Germline CDR1 is LGHNA and CDR2 is YSLEER. V was pared by 0 bases and J by 4 bases, with 13 bases between. CDR3 coding DNA: TGCGCCAGCAGCCAAGAGAGCCAGCGGGCTTACAATGAGCAGTTCTTC. It translates to CASSQESQRAYNEQFF.

In this sample, this clone turned up a few times. CDR3 sequence (DNA): TGTGCCAGCAGTCGTATTGAAGCTTTCTTT. It codes for CASSRIEAFF. The chain links TRBV28 to TRBJ1-1; D is uncertain. The CDR3 has 10 amino acids. Germline V gene data show CDR1 as MDHEN and CDR2 as SYDVKM. Between the trimmed V and J ends, which lost 5 bases and 7 bases, there was a span of 5 bases.

The chain is built from TRBV2 and TRBJ1-1; unclear D gene. The germline V gene has CDR1 SNHLY and CDR2 FYNNEI. Trimming took off 7 bases at V and 0 bases at J, with 15 bases between the two ends. The CDR3 is 15 residues long. The CDR3 loop reads CASTRVGVMNTEAFF. The CDR3 nucleotides read TGTGCCAGCACTCGGGTCGGGGTGATGAACACTGAAGCTTTCTTT.

The chain has TRBV7-9 and TRBJ1-2; D remains ambiguous. Germline V gene lookup returns CDR1 SEHNR and CDR2 FQNEAQ (reference sequence). The CDR3 is made up of 15 amino acids. V lost 9 bases and J lost 4, with 21 bases in between. The CDR3 DNA follows: TGTGCCAGTGGGTCCGTAATCGCGATCGGCTATGGCTACACCTTC. It translates to CASGSVIAIGYGYTF.

There are a few counts of this clone. The chain carries TRBV5-4 and TRBJ1-1; weak D call: TRBD1 (5 bases). In germline, CDR1 is SGHNT, CDR2 YYREEE (reference sequence). The CDR3 runs 14 residues. Trimming stripped 2 bases from V and 7 bases from J, with 15 bases between. The CDR3 region has the DNA TGTGCCAGCAGCTTATTCGGCTGGGGCGATGAAGCTTTCTTT. It codes for CASSLFGWGDEAFF.

This sequence joins TRBV10-3 and TRBJ1-1; D gene uncertain. There are 15 residues in the CDR3. The ends were cut back, 2 bases at V and 5 bases at J, with 15 bases in the middle. The germline gives CDR1 ENHRY, CDR2 SYGVKD. CDR3 in DNA: TGTGCCATCAGTGAGACCTCGGCAGGATCGACTGAAGCTTTCTTT. Translating gives CAISETSAGSTEAFF.

A single count supports this clone. The chain joins TRBV5-6 to TRBJ2-1; 8 nucleotides agree with TRBD2. This CDR3 comprises 18 residues. Looked up from germline, CDR1 is SGHDT and CDR2 is YYEEEE. V shed 4 bases, J shed 8 bases, and the junction held 20 bases outside the gene matches. CDR3 in DNA: TGTGCCAGCAGCGCTGTCAAACTCCTTCTAGGCGGGAGGCATGAGCAGTTCTTC. The encoded protein is CASSAVKLLLGGRHEQFF.

This clone was detected once. The chain links TRBV19 to TRBJ1-1, with D hard to call. The germline V gene has CDR1 LNHDA and CDR2 SQIVND (reference sequence). Between the trimmed V and J ends, which lost 7 bases and 6 bases, there was a span of 18 bases. The CDR3 loop spans 14 amino acids. CDR3 amino acids: CASKEGTLSSEAFF. CDR3 nucleotide sequence: TGTGCCAGTAAGGAGGGTACCCTGTCTTCTGAAGCTTTCTTT.

This chain uses TRBV5-1 with TRBJ2-7, with a weak D call TRBD2 (6 bases). The germline V gene encodes CDR1 SGHRS and CDR2 YFSETQ. This CDR3 has 13 residues. Deletions cut 3 bases from V and 0 bases from J, with 7 bases between. The CDR3 loop is CASSSTSSYEQYF. The DNA for the CDR3 is TGCGCCAGCAGCTCGACTAGCTCCTACGAGCAGTACTTC.

The rearrangement joins TRBV6-2 or TRBV6-3 to TRBJ1-2, with 8 positions matching TRBD1. Germline CDR1 MNHEY, CDR2 SVGEGT. This CDR3 comprises 16 residues. V dropped 6 bases and J dropped 6; count of bases not matched to a gene: 15. The CDR3 loop reads CASSEKPARTGNGYTF. DNA for the CDR3: TGTGCCAGCAGCGAAAAGCCGGCCCGGACAGGGAATGGCTACACCTTC.

The V gene is TRBV5-4, the J gene TRBJ2-7; D gene uncertain. V lost 5 bases and J 0 bases, leaving 12 bases between the germline ends. The CDR3 covers 14 residues. Germline CDR1 SGHNT, CDR2 YYREEE (reference sequence). Here the CDR3 DNA reads TGTGCCAGCAGTTCCCCCATGAGCTCCTACGAGCAGTACTTC. Translation gives CASSSPMSSYEQYF.

The chain carries TRBV5-1 and TRBJ2-2; D is ambiguous. Germline loops: CDR1 SGHRS, CDR2 YFSETQ. The CDR3 is 17 residues long. Trimming pared 0 bases from V and 1 base from J, leaving 13 bases between. The DNA of the CDR3 is TGCGCCAGCAGCTTGGGTCGGGTACAGATGAACACCGGGGAGCTGTTTTTT. This translates into CASSLGRVQMNTGELFF. Looking up the rest from reference TRBV5-1 and TRBJ2-2 gives the full variable domain: KAGVTQTPRYLIKTRGQQVTLSCSPISGHRSVSWYQQTPGQGLQFLFEYFSETQRNKGNFPGRFSGRQFSNSRSEMNVSTLELGDSALYLCASSLGRVQMNTGELFFGEGSRLTVL.

This clone has only one observation. V usage is TRBV27 and J usage is TRBJ1-2, with 7 nucleotides matching TRBD1. Germline lookup yields CDR1 MNHEY and CDR2 SMNVEV (reference sequence). The V and J ends lost 5 bases and 1 base, in that order; junction bases with no gene match: 16. The CDR3 sequence is 18 residues long. Here the CDR3 reads CASSPSRGGGGGNYGYTF. CDR3 nucleotides: TGTGCCAGCAGTCCCTCCAGAGGGGGCGGGGGGGGTAACTATGGCTACACCTTC.

The chain employs TRBV13 and TRBJ2-7, with 14 bases aligning to TRBD2. The trim removed 4 bases at V and 3 bases at J, leaving 5 bases unmatched. The V gene's germline CDR1 is PRHDT and CDR2 FYEKMQ (reference sequence). The CDR3 contains 16 residues. The CDR3 loop is CASSSGLAGVNYEQYF. For the CDR3, the DNA is TGTGCCAGCAGCTCGGGACTAGCGGGAGTTAACTACGAGCAGTACTTC. The whole variable domain, remainder taken from reference TRBV13 and TRBJ2-7, is AAGVIQSPRHLIKEKRETATLKCYPIPRHDTVYWYQQGPGQDPQFLISFYEKMQSDKGSIPDRFSAQQFSDYHSELNMSSLELGDSALYFCASSSGLAGVNYEQYFGPGTRLTVT.

CDR3 sequence reads: CASSLNRVDGYTF. Written as DNA, the CDR3 is TGTGCCAGCAGTTTAAACAGGGTTGATGGCTACACCTTC. V gene TRBV28 combines with J gene TRBJ1-2; weak D call: TRBD1 (6 bases). Germline-derived CDR1 and CDR2 are MDHEN and SYDVKM. Trimming cost V 2 bases and J 6 bases, with 10 bases left between them. This CDR3 has 13 residues.

The CDR3 bases are TGTGCCAGTAGTAAAGCAGTCTCTGGAAACACCATATATTTT. Amino acids: CASSKAVSGNTIYF. The chain recombines TRBV19 with TRBJ1-3, with unresolved D. CDR1 is LNHDA and CDR2 is SQIVND in the germline V gene (reference sequence). The V end was cut by 4 bases, the J end by 0 bases, with 7 bases between. CDR3 length equals 14 residues.

The chain carries TRBV10-1 and TRBJ2-7, with a possible D match to TRBD1 (6 bases). V was clipped by 5 bases and J by 0 bases, with 14 bases between them. The CDR3 is 15 residues long. Germline V gene lookup returns CDR1 WNHNN and CDR2 SYGVQD (reference sequence). CDR3 loop: CASSRAVGGSYEQYF. The DNA for the CDR3 is TGCGCCAGCAGTCGGGCTGTAGGGGGCTCCTACGAGCAGTACTTC.

This chain uses TRBV27 with TRBJ1-4, with D unclear. Germline V gives CDR1 MNHEY, CDR2 SMNVEV (reference sequence). CDR3 length: 14 amino acids. V was pared by 5 bases and J by 5 bases, with 12 bases between. Written as DNA, the CDR3 is TGTGCCAGCAGTGGCCGGGATAAGAATGAAAAACTGTTTTTT. Amino acids: CASSGRDKNEKLFF.

The chain couples TRBV28 to TRBJ1-6, with no clear D. V was trimmed by 8 bases and J by 3 bases, leaving 8 bases between them. The V gene's germline CDR1 is MDHEN and CDR2 SYDVKM. The CDR3 loop spans 13 amino acids. CDR3 in DNA: TGTGCCAGCCGGACGGACTATAATTCACCCCTCCACTTT. Translation: CASRTDYNSPLHF.

The chain carries TRBV5-1 and TRBJ2-5, with 10 bases matching TRBD2. The junction had 5 bases not matched to a gene; V was cut back by 0 bases and J by 6 bases. Germline V gene data show CDR1 as SGHRS and CDR2 as YFSETQ. CDR3 length equals 15 residues. This chain's CDR3 is CASSLDSGRTKTQYF. CDR3 bases: TGCGCCAGCAGCTTGGATAGCGGGAGGACTAAGACCCAGTACTTC.

This chain uses TRBV5-4 with TRBJ2-2, with D uncertain. The ends were cut back, 2 bases at V and 0 bases at J, with 5 bases in the middle. This CDR3 has 14 amino acids. Germline V lookup: CDR1 SGHNT, CDR2 YYREEE (reference sequence). The CDR3 region is CASSFWANTGELFF. The CDR3 region has the DNA TGTGCCAGCAGCTTCTGGGCGAACACCGGGGAGCTGTTTTTT.

As regards this clone: Other DNA sequences of this sample code for an identical CDR3. The genes are TRBV24-1 and TRBJ2-1; the D gene could be TRBD1 or TRBD2 (5 bases each). The V gene lost 1 base and the J gene lost 0 bases, with 9 bases spanning the gap. The CDR3 totals 16 residues. From germline, CDR1 is KGHDR and CDR2 SFDVKD. For the CDR3, the DNA is TGTGCCACCAGTGATTTCCCAGGGAGCTCCTACAATGAGCAGTTCTTC. Its protein is CATSDFPGSSYNEQFF.